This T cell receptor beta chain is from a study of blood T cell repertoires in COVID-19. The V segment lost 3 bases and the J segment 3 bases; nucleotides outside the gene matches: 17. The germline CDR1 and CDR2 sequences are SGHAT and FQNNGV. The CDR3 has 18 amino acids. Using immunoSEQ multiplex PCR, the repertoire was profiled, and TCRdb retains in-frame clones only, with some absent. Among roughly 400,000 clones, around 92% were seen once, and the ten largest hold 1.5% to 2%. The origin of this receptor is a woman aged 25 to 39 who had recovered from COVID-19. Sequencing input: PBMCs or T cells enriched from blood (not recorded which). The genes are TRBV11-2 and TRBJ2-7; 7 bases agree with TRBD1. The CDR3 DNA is TGTGCCAGCAGCTTGCTTCGACGCTATGAAGACAGGGACTACGAGCAGTACTTC. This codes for CASSLLRRYEDRDYEQYF.